These T cell receptor beta chains were read from a single sample in a study of blood T cell repertoires in COVID-19. Here immunoSEQ multiplex PCR was the method, and the copy in TCRdb shows in-frame clones only, minus some. The repertoire holds over 75,000 clones, with 89% as singletons. The sequencing input was peripheral blood. Receptors were obtained from a woman of 80 years or more with active COVID-19. Each CDR3 is given with its conserved first and last residue. A D gene is named only where the DNA matches it firmly. For some rows the clone size is stated as once, few or many, or as a class when expanded; others skip it.

j_call d_call v_call clone_size cdr3_aa cdr3_nt
TRBJ2-1 TRBD2 TRBV7-9 . CASSLRGRGRGTYNEQFF TGTGCCAGCAGCTTGAGGGGCCGCGGGAGGGGTACCTACAATGAGCAGTTCTTC
TRBJ2-3 . TRBV3-1/TRBV3-2 . CASRGLSTDTQYF TGTGCCAGCCGGGGACTCAGCACAGATACGCAGTATTTT
TRBJ2-7 TRBD2 TRBV19 . CASSIPRTSGKYEQYF TGTGCCAGTAGTATACCGAGGACTAGCGGGAAGTACGAGCAGTACTTC
TRBJ1-1 . TRBV18 once CASSPSRGVLANTEAFF TGTGCCAGCTCACCCTCGCGCGGGGTACTAGCGAACACTGAAGCTTTCTTT
TRBJ2-3 TRBD2 TRBV2 few CASIRGLAGGRYTQYF TGTGCCAGCATCCGGGGACTAGCGGGTGGCCGATATACGCAGTATTTT
TRBJ2-7 . TRBV14 . CASSQDRSEQYF TGTGCCAGCAGCCAAGATAGGAGCGAGCAGTACTTC
TRBJ1-1 . TRBV19 . CASSSTGMGNTEAFF TGTGCCAGTAGTTCAACAGGGATGGGTAACACTGAAGCTTTCTTT
TRBJ2-5 TRBD2 TRBV7-9 . CASSLTQAGMETQYF TGTGCCAGCAGCTTAACCCAAGCGGGAATGGAGACCCAGTACTTC
TRBJ2-3 TRBD2 TRBV11-3 . CASSPGTSGTGTDTQYF TGTGCCAGCAGCCCCGGGACTAGCGGGACGGGCACAGATACGCAGTATTTT
TRBJ1-1 . TRBV6-5 . CASNSGLGTEAFF TGTGCCAGCAATTCAGGGTTGGGCACTGAAGCTTTCTTT
TRBJ1-5 . TRBV27 . CASSLRAGEPQHF TGTGCCAGCAGTTTACGGGCAGGGGAACCCCAGCATTTT
TRBJ2-3 . TRBV7-2 . CATQEGSSTDTQYF TGTGCCACCCAGGAGGGCAGTAGCACAGATACGCAGTATTTT
TRBJ2-5 . TRBV7-9 . CASSLKETQYF TGTGCCAGCAGCCTTAAAGAGACCCAGTACTTC
TRBJ2-3 TRBD2 TRBV27 . CASSLSWGLAGEVSTDTQYF TGTGCCAGCAGTTTATCATGGGGACTAGCGGGAGAGGTGAGCACAGATACGCAGTATTTT
TRBJ1-1 TRBD1 TRBV4-2 . CASSPTGGGTEAFF TGTGCCAGCAGCCCAACAGGGGGCGGGACTGAAGCTTTCTTT
TRBJ2-5 . TRBV5-1 . CASSQFRGGETQYF TGCGCCAGCAGCCAGTTCAGGGGAGGGGAGACCCAGTACTTC
TRBJ2-4 TRBD1 TRBV19 . CASSLLTGTLAKNIQYF TGTGCCAGTAGTCTTTTGACAGGGACCTTAGCCAAAAACATTCAGTACTTC
TRBJ1-3 . TRBV11-3 . CASSLGGSRGNTIYF TGTGCCAGCAGCTTGGGGGGTTCCCGTGGAAACACCATATATTTT
TRBJ2-2 TRBD2 TRBV7-9 . CASSLAASGNTGELFF TGTGCCAGCAGCTTAGCGGCTAGCGGGAACACCGGGGAGCTGTTTTTT
TRBJ1-2 . TRBV20-1 . CSARSGYTF TGCAGTGCTAGGAGTGGCTACACCTTC
TRBJ2-2 . TRBV18 . CASSPQAGQNTGELFF TGTGCCAGCTCACCCCAGGCGGGGCAGAACACCGGGGAGCTGTTTTTT
TRBJ2-5 TRBD1 TRBV5-1 . CASSFPGQPETQYF TGCGCCAGCAGCTTTCCGGGACAGCCAGAGACCCAGTACTTC
TRBJ2-7 TRBD1 TRBV6-6 . CASSYSGAGGEQYF TGTGCCAGCAGTTACTCTGGGGCAGGGGGCGAGCAGTACTTC
TRBJ2-5 . TRBV6-5 . CASSLFGQINTQYF TGTGCCAGCAGTCTATTTGGACAGATTAACACCCAGTACTTC
TRBJ2-2 TRBD1 TRBV18 . CASSEGQANTGELFF TGTGCCAGCTCGGAGGGACAGGCGAACACCGGGGAGCTGTTTTTT
TRBJ2-7 TRBD2 TRBV2 once CASSALAGGTYEQYF TGTGCCAGCAGTGCCCTAGCGGGAGGCACCTACGAGCAGTACTTC
TRBJ2-1 . TRBV11-2 . CASSSRGSGLLYNEQFF TGTGCCAGCAGCTCTAGGGGTTCGGGCCTACTCTACAATGAGCAGTTCTTC
TRBJ2-3 . TRBV9 . CASSAQGHTDTQYF TGTGCCAGCAGCGCCCAGGGTCATACAGATACGCAGTATTTT
TRBJ2-1 . TRBV3-1/TRBV3-2 . CASSPSLADNEQFF TGTGCCAGCAGCCCCTCTCTTGCGGACAATGAGCAGTTCTTC
TRBJ1-5 . TRBV20-1 . CSASWTGNQPQHF TGCAGTGCTAGTTGGACAGGCAATCAGCCCCAGCATTTT
TRBJ2-3 TRBD1 TRBV9 . CASSARDSNTDTQYF TGTGCCAGCAGCGCCCGGGACAGTAACACAGATACGCAGTATTTT
TRBJ2-7 TRBD1 TRBV27 . CASSFAAGQGSYEQYF TGTGCCAGCAGTTTTGCAGCCGGACAGGGTTCCTACGAGCAGTACTTC
TRBJ1-1 TRBD1 TRBV25-1 . CASSWTGEAFF TGTGCCAGCAGTTGGACAGGTGAAGCTTTCTTT
TRBJ1-6 TRBD1 TRBV25-1 . CASRRQGIGNSPLHF TGTGCCAGCAGGAGACAGGGAATCGGCAATTCACCCCTCCACTTT
TRBJ2-2 . TRBV19 . CASSIGGMNTGELFF TGTGCCAGTAGTATAGGCGGGATGAACACCGGGGAGCTGTTTTTT
TRBJ2-7 . TRBV15 . CATSIQGGSYEQYF TGTGCCACCAGCATACAAGGGGGATCCTACGAGCAGTACTTC
TRBJ2-6 TRBD1 TRBV10-3 . CAISAGTGQGALFGANVLTF TGTGCCATCAGTGCGGGGACGGGACAGGGGGCGCTTTTCGGGGCCAACGTCCTGACTTTC
TRBJ2-1 TRBD2 TRBV30 . CAWSVLHGASGNNEQFF TGTGCCTGGAGTGTACTGCATGGGGCTAGCGGGAACAATGAGCAGTTCTTC
TRBJ2-1 . TRBV2 . CASRSLLAHSYNEQFF TGTGCCAGCAGGTCTCTCCTAGCGCACTCCTACAATGAGCAGTTCTTC
TRBJ1-5 . TRBV12-5 . CASGFHVPSHQPQHF TGTGCTAGTGGTTTCCATGTCCCGAGCCATCAGCCCCAGCATTTT
TRBJ2-3 TRBD1 TRBV7-3 . CASSPDRTGALSDTQYF TGTGCCAGCAGCCCGGATCGTACAGGGGCCCTCTCAGATACGCAGTATTTT
TRBJ2-3 . TRBV30 . CAWSPQRGVADTQYF TGTGCCTGGAGTCCCCAAAGGGGTGTAGCAGATACGCAGTATTTT
TRBJ2-4 TRBD1 TRBV19 few CASSDRAKNIQYF TGTGCCAGTTCGGACAGGGCCAAAAACATTCAGTACTTC
TRBJ1-6 TRBD1 TRBV5-4 once CASSFRDRGDRGSPLHF TGTGCCAGCAGCTTCCGGGACAGGGGGGACAGAGGGTCACCCCTCCACTTT
TRBJ2-1 . TRBV28 once CASSLRVTSYNEQFF TGTGCCAGCAGTTTACGGGTCACCTCCTACAATGAGCAGTTCTTC
TRBJ2-7 TRBD1 TRBV11-2 . CASSPPGTGLGEQYF TGTGCCAGCAGCCCACCAGGGACAGGGTTGGGCGAGCAGTACTTC
TRBJ2-5 TRBD1 TRBV4-3 . CASSQDFTGGETQYF TGCGCCAGCAGCCAAGACTTTACAGGGGGAGAGACCCAGTACTTC
TRBJ1-1 . TRBV2 . CASSGQGSEAFF TGTGCCAGCAGTGGGCAGGGGTCTGAAGCTTTCTTT
TRBJ1-1 . TRBV9 . CASNRVPNTEAFF TGTGCCAGCAACAGGGTGCCGAACACTGAAGCTTTCTTT
TRBJ1-2 TRBD1 TRBV28 . CASSFGQGEVGYTF TGTGCCAGCAGTTTCGGTCAGGGGGAGGTTGGCTACACCTTC
TRBJ1-1 . TRBV5-1 once CASSLQLNTEAFF TGCGCCAGCAGCCTACAGCTGAACACTGAAGCTTTCTTT